This paragraph covers one TCR beta chain sequence. What it binds is not known. The record originates from a study of OX40 agonist ivuxolimab in advanced cancers. General study findings and limits: Within 6 weeks, CD4+ and CD8+ blood T cells expanded clonally at 0.1 to 3.0 mg/kg. Among T cells, CD8+ cells averaged more expanded clones than CD4+ cells.

This table comes from immunoSEQ multiplex PCR, and its TCRdb copy is limited to in-frame clones, with some not included. The sample has approximately 82,000 clones; about nine tenths are singletons. The CDR3 runs to 15 residues. The V segment lost 6 bases and the J segment 1 base; nucleotides outside the gene matches: 3. The germline CDR1 and CDR2 sequences are MGHRA and YSYEKL. The receptor comes from an adult with an advanced solid tumor such as melanoma, head and neck, liver or kidney cancer. The material was CD4+ or CD8+ T cells sorted from blood, obtained in a trial of the OX40 agonist ivuxolimab. The rearrangement uses TRBV4-1 and TRBJ2-5; 12 nucleotides match TRBD2. The DNA for the CDR3 is TGCGCCAGCAGTCGGACTAGCGGGGCCCAAGAGACCCAGTACTTC. Protein sequence: CASSRTSGAQETQYF.